What follows are 16 T cell receptor beta chains derived from one specimen sequenced in a study of T cells in Graves' hyperthyroidism and ophthalmopathy. There were TCR beta CDR3 regions amplified from RNA transcripts. The HTBI set primed first-round TCR CDR3 RT-PCR. MiXCR, run by TCRdb on the multiplex PCR reads, gives a single entry per CDR3 protein. The sample lists hundreds of thousands of distinct CDR3 sequences, roughly 14% occurring once. The sample consisted of blood. These receptors were taken from a woman in her thirties or forties with Graves' ophthalmopathy.

This clonotype has a handful of counts. The CDR3 region is CASSRERPGLAQPQHF. CDR3 sequence (DNA): TGTGCCAGCAGCCGAGAGAGGCCAGGGCTGGCTCAGCCCCAGCATTTT. V usage is TRBV3-1 and J usage is TRBJ1-5; possible D gene TRBD1, 5 bases. CDR3 length equals 16 residues. Germline V gene lookup returns CDR1 LGHDT and CDR2 YNNKEL (reference sequence). Trimming removed 4 bases at V and 6 bases at J, with 19 bases between.

This clonotype was seen repeatedly, ten times or more. The CDR3 DNA is TGTGCCAGCAGGGATTCCGGGGGGGGCCAAGAGACCCAGTACTTC. Its protein product is CASRDSGGGQETQYF. The V gene is TRBV12-3 or TRBV12-4, the J gene TRBJ2-5; TRBD2 matches at 8 bases. The CDR3 runs to 15 residues. The V segment lost 6 bases and the J segment 1 base; nucleotides outside the gene matches: 7.

This clonotype was recorded many times. The J gene is TRBJ2-7, the V gene TRBV6-2 or TRBV6-3, with 11 bases matching TRBD1. From germline, CDR1 is MNHEY and CDR2 SVGEGT. The CDR3 runs to 12 residues. V gave up 8 bases and J gave up 4 bases; unmatched junction bases: 1. In DNA, the CDR3 is TGTGCCAGCGGGGACAGGGGGTACGAGCAGTACTTC. Protein product: CASGDRGYEQYF.

In its sample, this clonotype was seen many times. The CDR3 DNA reads as TGCAGTGCTAGAGTAAGCAAGAACACTGAAGCTTTCTTT. This gives the protein CSARVSKNTEAFF. The chain joins TRBV20-1 to TRBJ1-1; D is undetermined. CDR1 is DFQATT, CDR2 SNEGSKA, per germline (reference sequence). The CDR3 consists of 13 residues. The V end lost 1 base, the J end lost 1 base, and 7 bases lay between the germline ends.

This clonotype has a count of ten or more. The V gene is TRBV7-2, the J gene TRBJ1-5; D is ambiguous. Germline V gives CDR1 SGHTA, CDR2 FQGNSA. V lost 2 bases and J lost 6, with 8 bases in between. The CDR3 consists of 13 residues. The CDR3 reads CASSLQDRQPQHF. CDR3 nucleotides: TGTGCCAGCAGCTTACAGGATCGTCAGCCCCAGCATTTT.

The chain is built from TRBV28 and TRBJ2-5; TRBD2 matches 15 bases. V lost 8 bases, J lost 4 bases, and 5 bases stayed unmatched. This CDR3 has 15 residues. Germline V gives CDR1 MDHEN, CDR2 SYDVKM. CDR3 residues: CASGTSGRPGETQYF. The CDR3 nucleotides read TGTGCCAGCGGGACTAGCGGGAGGCCAGGAGAGACCCAGTACTTC.

The table lists this clonotype with many counts. V gene TRBV12-3 or TRBV12-4 combines with J gene TRBJ1-3; D remains unclear. The CDR3 has 15 amino acids. Between the trimmed V and J ends, which lost 8 bases and 0 bases, there was a span of 14 bases. CDR3 amino acids: CASRRTQSSGNTIYF. CDR3 bases: TGTGCCAGCCGCCGGACTCAGAGCTCTGGAAACACCATATATTTT.

This clonotype was seen many times. The gene calls are TRBV6-5 and TRBJ1-1; D call uncertain. Germline loops: CDR1 MNHEY, CDR2 SVGAGI. The V end was cut by 4 bases, the J end by 0 bases, with 9 bases between. This CDR3 contains 14 residues. CDR3 bases: TGTGCCAGCAGTTTACCCGACCTGAACACTGAAGCTTTCTTT. Protein product: CASSLPDLNTEAFF.

V is TRBV7-2 and J is TRBJ2-4, with TRBD1 matching 9 bases. The V gene end was trimmed by 0 bases and the J gene end by 0 bases; junction bases not matched to a gene: 6. This CDR3 comprises 18 residues. The V gene's germline CDR1 is SGHTA and CDR2 FQGNSA. The CDR3 reads CASSLANRGREAKNIQYF. As DNA, the CDR3 is TGTGCCAGCAGCTTAGCGAACAGGGGGCGGGAAGCCAAAAACATTCAGTACTTC.

This clonotype was recorded at least ten times. The chain recombines TRBV5-1 with TRBJ2-5; 13 bases map to TRBD2. The CDR3 length is 15 residues. V lost 4 bases, J lost 5 bases, and 5 bases stayed unmatched. Germline assignment: CDR1 SGHRS and CDR2 YFSETQ. The CDR3 spells CASSTGLAGVETQYF. The DNA of the CDR3 is TGCGCCAGCAGCACCGGACTAGCGGGAGTGGAGACCCAGTACTTC.

This clonotype has a count of ten or more. The chain joins TRBV2 to TRBJ2-5, with D possibly TRBD1 on 5 matching bases. The CDR3 runs 16 residues. Germline CDR1 and CDR2: SNHLY and FYNNEI. V was cut by 1 base and J by 0 bases, with 12 bases left in between. CDR3 region: CASSEVPDNNQETQYF. In DNA form, the CDR3 reads TGTGCCAGCAGTGAAGTTCCGGACAACAACCAAGAGACCCAGTACTTC.

This clonotype was seen repeatedly, ten times or more. The chain uses TRBV6-1 and TRBJ1-5, with D unresolved. CDR1 and CDR2 from the germline V gene are MNHNS and SASEGT. The CDR3 extends over 14 amino acids. Trimming removed 7 bases from V and 6 bases from J, with 16 bases in between. CDR3 DNA sequence: TGTGCCAGCACCCCGGGGAGAGTTGGTCAGCCCCAGCATTTT. It specifies CASTPGRVGQPQHF.

At least ten counts were recorded for this clonotype. V gene TRBV15 combines with J gene TRBJ2-7; D call uncertain. V was trimmed by 0 bases and J by 3 bases, leaving 6 bases between them. Germline CDR1 is LNHNV and CDR2 is YYDKDF (reference sequence). The CDR3 loop spans 13 amino acids. This CDR3 reads CATSRDSGYEQYF. The CDR3 DNA follows: TGTGCCACCAGCAGAGATTCAGGCTACGAGCAGTACTTC.

In its sample, this clonotype was seen a few times. The chain carries TRBV18 and TRBJ1-1, with D perhaps TRBD1 (6 bases). The germline V gene encodes CDR1 KGHSH and CDR2 LQKENI. The CDR3 length is 10 residues. CDR3 sequence: CAVGGTEAFF. CDR3 bases: TGTGCGGTAGGGGGCACTGAAGCTTTCTTT.

This clonotype was seen once. A much larger clone lies one base from this, so it may be a read error. J is TRBJ2-7 and V is TRBV12-3 or TRBV12-4; D is undetermined. Between the trimmed V and J ends, which lost 3 bases and 0 bases, there was a span of 9 bases. CDR3 length equals 14 residues. The CDR3 sequence: CASSFGKRSYEQYF. The CDR3 region has the DNA TGTGCCAGCAGTTTTGGGAAGCGCTCCTACGAGCAGTACTTC.

This clonotype was detected ten times or more. V and J are TRBV12-3 or TRBV12-4 and TRBJ2-5; 12 nucleotides align to TRBD2. The CDR3 is 15 residues long. Trimming at V came to 6 bases and at J to 6 bases, leaving 8 bases not matched to a gene. The CDR3 bases are TGTGCCAGCAGCCACACTAGCGGGAGGAGAAAGACCCAGTACTTC. This translates into CASSHTSGRRKTQYF.